The rows below give T cell receptor beta chains drawn from one sample of a study of blood T cell repertoires in COVID-19. Measured with immunoSEQ multiplex PCR; TCRdb has only the in-frame clones, and not every one. Of some 340,000 clones in the sample, approximately 90% are singletons; the top ten hold approximately 4.1%. The source material was PBMCs or T cells enriched from blood (not recorded which). Receptors were obtained from a woman aged 30 to 39 who had been exposed to COVID-19. The CDR3 runs from the conserved cysteine through the conserved F or W. A D gene is named only where the DNA matches it firmly. Expanded clones get a size class; other rows say once, few or many, or leave the size out.

j_gene: TRBJ1-2
v_gene: TRBV2
d_gene: TRBD1
abundance: NA
CDR3nt: TGTGCCAGCAGTATCCTTCAGGGGGCGGATTATGGCTACACCTTC
CDR3aa: CASSILQGADYGYTF

j_gene: TRBJ2-4
v_gene: TRBV27
d_gene: TRBD1
abundance: NA
CDR3nt: TGTGCCAGCAGTTCCCCGGGACAGGGGGCGCGAGGTACCAAAAACATTCAGTACTTC
CDR3aa: CASSSPGQGARGTKNIQYF

j_gene: TRBJ2-7
v_gene: TRBV18
d_gene: NA
abundance: once
CDR3nt: TGTGCCAGCTCACCAGGACAGCTGTCCTACGAGCAGTACTTC
CDR3aa: CASSPGQLSYEQYF

j_gene: TRBJ1-4
v_gene: TRBV13
d_gene: NA
abundance: NA
CDR3nt: TGTGCCAGCAGCCAAGCTCGACTGGCCCCCGGGGAAAAACTGTTTTTT
CDR3aa: CASSQARLAPGEKLFF

j_gene: TRBJ2-5
v_gene: TRBV7-6
d_gene: TRBD2
abundance: NA
CDR3nt: TGTGCCAGCAGCTTCAGCGGGGGGGGAGAGACCCAGTACTTC
CDR3aa: CASSFSGGGETQYF

j_gene: TRBJ1-6
v_gene: TRBV7-2
d_gene: NA
abundance: NA
CDR3nt: TGTGCCAGCAGCCTAGTCCTGTATAATTCACCCCTCCACTTT
CDR3aa: CASSLVLYNSPLHF

j_gene: TRBJ2-7
v_gene: TRBV11-2
d_gene: NA
abundance: NA
CDR3nt: TGTGCCAGCAGCTTTGGCCGGGGACTCCGCTACGAGCAGTACTTC
CDR3aa: CASSFGRGLRYEQYF

j_gene: TRBJ2-7
v_gene: TRBV12-3/TRBV12-4
d_gene: NA
abundance: NA
CDR3nt: TGTGCCAGCAGTTCTTACTACGAGCAGTACTTC
CDR3aa: CASSSYYEQYF

j_gene: TRBJ2-5
v_gene: TRBV7-6
d_gene: NA
abundance: NA
CDR3nt: TGTGCCAGCAGCACCGGTGAGACCCAGTACTTC
CDR3aa: CASSTGETQYF

j_gene: TRBJ1-2
v_gene: TRBV5-1
d_gene: TRBD1
abundance: NA
CDR3nt: TGCGCCAGCAGCTTGGCACAGGGGGCGCCAGGCTACACCTTC
CDR3aa: CASSLAQGAPGYTF